A selection of T cell receptor beta chains follows, all from one sample in a study of blood T cell repertoires in COVID-19. TCRdb keeps only in-frame clones here, not all; method: immunoSEQ multiplex PCR. The sample records approximately 230,000 clones, over 75% being singletons. The sequencing sample was made of PBMCs or T cells enriched from blood (not recorded which). These receptors came from a man aged 40-50 years who had recovered from COVID-19. CDR3s include the opening cysteine and the closing phenylalanine or tryptophan. Fields, in order: V gene, clone size, J gene, D gene, CDR3 protein, CDR3 DNA. A D gene is named only where the DNA matches it firmly. Some rows have no size entry. The others give once, few or many, or a class for an expanded clone.

V gene: TRBV20-1
clone size: once
J gene: TRBJ2-7
D gene: TRBD1
CDR3 protein: CSARTGDEQYF
CDR3 DNA: TGCAGTGCCCGGACAGGGGACGAGCAGTACTTC

V gene: TRBV28
clone size: -
J gene: TRBJ1-1
D gene: TRBD1
CDR3 protein: CASSFGQGPVTEAFF
CDR3 DNA: TGTGCCAGCAGTTTTGGACAGGGCCCTGTCACTGAAGCTTTCTTT

V gene: TRBV18
clone size: -
J gene: TRBJ1-1
D gene: TRBD1
CDR3 protein: CASSPRQGAHLTEAFF
CDR3 DNA: TGTGCCAGCTCACCTCGACAGGGGGCCCACCTCACTGAAGCTTTCTTT

V gene: TRBV10-3
clone size: -
J gene: TRBJ1-6
D gene: -
CDR3 protein: CAISEGSYNSPLHF
CDR3 DNA: TGTGCCATCAGTGAGGGTAGCTATAATTCACCCCTCCACTTT

V gene: TRBV27
clone size: -
J gene: TRBJ1-5
D gene: TRBD1
CDR3 protein: CASGPLDRGNQPQHF
CDR3 DNA: TGTGCCAGTGGACCGCTGGACAGGGGCAATCAGCCCCAGCATTTT

V gene: TRBV11-2
clone size: -
J gene: TRBJ2-3
D gene: -
CDR3 protein: CASSFMEADTQYF
CDR3 DNA: TGTGCCAGCAGCTTTATGGAAGCGGATACGCAGTATTTT

V gene: TRBV6-4
clone size: -
J gene: TRBJ2-2
D gene: -
CDR3 protein: CATLDSSGTGELFF
CDR3 DNA: TGTGCCACCCTGGACAGTTCGGGCACCGGGGAGCTGTTTTTT

V gene: TRBV3-1/TRBV3-2
clone size: few
J gene: TRBJ2-5
D gene: TRBD2
CDR3 protein: CASTSREGQETQYF
CDR3 DNA: TGTGCCAGCACCTCACGGGAGGGCCAAGAGACCCAGTACTTC

V gene: TRBV19
clone size: -
J gene: TRBJ1-3
D gene: -
CDR3 protein: CASSYQANSGNTIYF
CDR3 DNA: TGTGCCAGTAGTTATCAGGCCAACTCTGGAAACACCATATATTTT

V gene: TRBV11-2
clone size: -
J gene: TRBJ1-1
D gene: -
CDR3 protein: CASSSSGLDTEAFF
CDR3 DNA: TGTGCCAGCAGCTCCTCAGGGTTGGACACTGAAGCTTTCTTT

V gene: TRBV5-1
clone size: -
J gene: TRBJ2-1
D gene: TRBD2
CDR3 protein: CASSLDGLAGAAEQFF
CDR3 DNA: TGCGCCAGCAGCTTGGATGGCCTAGCGGGAGCTGCTGAGCAGTTCTTC

V gene: TRBV7-9
clone size: -
J gene: TRBJ1-1
D gene: -
CDR3 protein: CASSGRNTEAFF
CDR3 DNA: TGTGCCAGCAGCGGGCGGAACACTGAAGCTTTCTTT

V gene: TRBV27
clone size: -
J gene: TRBJ1-5
D gene: TRBD1
CDR3 protein: CASSLSPGQGQPQHF
CDR3 DNA: TGTGCCAGCAGTTTATCCCCGGGACAGGGACAGCCCCAGCATTTT

V gene: TRBV30
clone size: -
J gene: TRBJ2-2
D gene: -
CDR3 protein: CAWSVRTGELFF
CDR3 DNA: TGTGCCTGGAGTGTCAGGACCGGGGAGCTGTTTTTT

V gene: TRBV3-1/TRBV3-2
clone size: few
J gene: TRBJ1-2
D gene: -
CDR3 protein: CASSQEATPASYGYTF
CDR3 DNA: TGTGCCAGCAGCCAAGAAGCGACTCCGGCGAGCTATGGCTACACCTTC

V gene: TRBV10-3
clone size: -
J gene: TRBJ2-1
D gene: TRBD2
CDR3 protein: CAISSDWRELNEQFF
CDR3 DNA: TGTGCCATCAGTTCCGATTGGCGGGAGTTGAATGAGCAGTTCTTC

V gene: TRBV30
clone size: -
J gene: TRBJ1-1
D gene: TRBD1
CDR3 protein: CAWSVGQPAFF
CDR3 DNA: TGTGCCTGGAGTGTGGGACAGCCAGCTTTCTTT

V gene: TRBV3-1/TRBV3-2
clone size: -
J gene: TRBJ1-2
D gene: TRBD1
CDR3 protein: CASSPTPTGDYGYTF
CDR3 DNA: TGTGCCAGCAGCCCAACGCCTACAGGGGACTATGGCTACACCTTC

V gene: TRBV28
clone size: -
J gene: TRBJ1-1
D gene: TRBD1
CDR3 protein: CASSLPGQGDTEAFF
CDR3 DNA: TGTGCCAGCAGTTTACCGGGACAGGGGGACACTGAAGCTTTCTTT

V gene: TRBV28
clone size: -
J gene: TRBJ2-7
D gene: -
CDR3 protein: CASSLTPPDSMIYEQYF
CDR3 DNA: TGTGCCAGCAGCCTAACCCCCCCGGACTCCATGATCTACGAGCAGTACTTC

V gene: TRBV18
clone size: -
J gene: TRBJ2-2
D gene: TRBD1
CDR3 protein: CASSVPGGSTNTGELFF
CDR3 DNA: TGTGCCAGCTCGGTACCAGGGGGCTCTACGAACACCGGGGAGCTGTTTTTT

V gene: TRBV5-4
clone size: few
J gene: TRBJ2-1
D gene: -
CDR3 protein: CASSEKRRAHNEQFF
CDR3 DNA: TGTGCCAGCAGCGAGAAAAGGCGGGCGCACAATGAGCAGTTCTTC

V gene: TRBV6-5
clone size: -
J gene: TRBJ2-7
D gene: -
CDR3 protein: CASSPTDGSPYEQYF
CDR3 DNA: TGTGCCAGCAGTCCCACAGACGGATCTCCCTACGAGCAGTACTTC

V gene: TRBV5-1
clone size: -
J gene: TRBJ1-1
D gene: -
CDR3 protein: CASSFRGANTEAFF
CDR3 DNA: TGCGCCAGCAGCTTTCGGGGGGCGAACACTGAAGCTTTCTTT

V gene: TRBV14
clone size: -
J gene: TRBJ1-1
D gene: -
CDR3 protein: CASLSGADTEAFF
CDR3 DNA: TGTGCCAGCCTCTCGGGTGCCGACACTGAAGCTTTCTTT

V gene: TRBV30
clone size: -
J gene: TRBJ2-7
D gene: TRBD1
CDR3 protein: CAWRYGTARYEQYF
CDR3 DNA: TGTGCCTGGAGGTACGGGACAGCACGCTACGAGCAGTACTTC

V gene: TRBV7-9
clone size: -
J gene: TRBJ1-1
D gene: TRBD1
CDR3 protein: CASSARGRGNTEAFF
CDR3 DNA: TGTGCCAGCAGCGCCAGGGGGCGAGGGAACACTGAAGCTTTCTTT

V gene: TRBV7-9
clone size: -
J gene: TRBJ1-1
D gene: -
CDR3 protein: CASTKRVGGAEAFF
CDR3 DNA: TGTGCCAGCACCAAGAGGGTGGGTGGGGCTGAAGCTTTCTTT

V gene: TRBV5-1
clone size: few
J gene: TRBJ2-3
D gene: TRBD2
CDR3 protein: CASRSSGGDTQYF
CDR3 DNA: TGCGCCAGCCGGTCCTCGGGAGGAGATACGCAGTATTTT

V gene: TRBV30
clone size: -
J gene: TRBJ2-1
D gene: -
CDR3 protein: CAWKLVYNEQFF
CDR3 DNA: TGTGCCTGGAAATTAGTTTACAATGAGCAGTTCTTC

V gene: TRBV28
clone size: once
J gene: TRBJ1-1
D gene: -
CDR3 protein: CASSLEQGNTEAFF
CDR3 DNA: TGTGCCAGCAGTTTAGAACAGGGGAACACTGAAGCTTTCTTT

V gene: TRBV20-1
clone size: -
J gene: TRBJ2-7
D gene: TRBD1
CDR3 protein: CSAQTGYEQYF
CDR3 DNA: TGCAGTGCTCAGACAGGGTACGAGCAGTACTTC

V gene: TRBV5-1
clone size: once
J gene: TRBJ1-2
D gene: TRBD1
CDR3 protein: CASRPGQGNYGYTF
CDR3 DNA: TGCGCCAGCCGTCCGGGACAGGGAAACTATGGCTACACCTTC

V gene: TRBV19
clone size: -
J gene: TRBJ2-1
D gene: -
CDR3 protein: CASTVSRLSYNEQFF
CDR3 DNA: TGTGCCAGTACCGTATCCCGCCTATCCTACAATGAGCAGTTCTTC

V gene: TRBV4-1
clone size: -
J gene: TRBJ2-5
D gene: -
CDR3 protein: CASSYRSEQTQYF
CDR3 DNA: TGCGCCAGCAGCTACCGTAGCGAGCAGACCCAGTACTTC

V gene: TRBV5-1
clone size: once
J gene: TRBJ2-7
D gene: TRBD1
CDR3 protein: CASSLGLGQAYEQYF
CDR3 DNA: TGCGCCAGCAGCTTAGGGTTGGGACAGGCCTACGAGCAGTACTTC

V gene: TRBV9
clone size: few
J gene: TRBJ1-2
D gene: TRBD1
CDR3 protein: CASSVDTGGYGYTF
CDR3 DNA: TGTGCCAGCAGCGTAGACACAGGGGGCTATGGCTACACCTTC

V gene: TRBV10-3
clone size: few
J gene: TRBJ1-1
D gene: TRBD1
CDR3 protein: CAISGQGGNTEAFF
CDR3 DNA: TGTGCCATCAGTGGACAGGGAGGTAACACTGAAGCTTTCTTT

V gene: TRBV7-9
clone size: -
J gene: TRBJ2-7
D gene: -
CDR3 protein: CASSLVSGLAYEQYF
CDR3 DNA: TGTGCCAGCAGCTTAGTATCAGGATTAGCCTACGAGCAGTACTTC

V gene: TRBV18
clone size: -
J gene: TRBJ1-1
D gene: TRBD1
CDR3 protein: CASSLARGQGAEAFF
CDR3 DNA: TGTGCCAGCTCATTAGCCAGGGGGCAGGGCGCTGAAGCTTTCTTT

V gene: TRBV30
clone size: -
J gene: TRBJ2-3
D gene: -
CDR3 protein: CAWSVQAGTDTQYF
CDR3 DNA: TGTGCCTGGAGTGTACAAGCGGGCACAGATACGCAGTATTTT

V gene: TRBV3-1/TRBV3-2
clone size: -
J gene: TRBJ1-3
D gene: TRBD1
CDR3 protein: CASSQDSWAGGSGNTIYF
CDR3 DNA: TGTGCCAGCAGCCAAGATTCTTGGGCAGGGGGTTCTGGAAACACCATATATTTT

V gene: TRBV7-3
clone size: once
J gene: TRBJ2-1
D gene: -
CDR3 protein: CASSLTLTDEQFF
CDR3 DNA: TGTGCCAGCAGCTTAACGCTAACGGATGAGCAGTTCTTC

V gene: TRBV18
clone size: -
J gene: TRBJ1-2
D gene: -
CDR3 protein: CASYEQEANYGYTF
CDR3 DNA: TGTGCCAGCTATGAACAAGAAGCTAACTATGGCTACACCTTC

V gene: TRBV3-1/TRBV3-2
clone size: -
J gene: TRBJ1-1
D gene: TRBD1
CDR3 protein: CASSQAGTGNTEAFF
CDR3 DNA: TGTGCCAGCAGCCAAGCCGGGACAGGGAACACTGAAGCTTTCTTT

V gene: TRBV5-1
clone size: -
J gene: TRBJ2-3
D gene: -
CDR3 protein: CASSQADTQYF
CDR3 DNA: TGCGCCAGCAGCCAAGCTGATACGCAGTATTTT

V gene: TRBV4-1
clone size: -
J gene: TRBJ2-7
D gene: TRBD2
CDR3 protein: CASSQPTSSTYEQYF
CDR3 DNA: TGCGCCAGCAGCCAACCGACTAGCTCAACCTACGAGCAGTACTTC

V gene: TRBV10-3
clone size: -
J gene: TRBJ1-2
D gene: TRBD1
CDR3 protein: CAIGTDYGYTF
CDR3 DNA: TGTGCCATCGGGACAGATTATGGCTACACCTTC

V gene: TRBV9
clone size: -
J gene: TRBJ2-2
D gene: TRBD2
CDR3 protein: CASSVVGGRTGELFF
CDR3 DNA: TGTGCCAGCAGCGTAGTTGGCGGGAGGACCGGGGAGCTGTTTTTT

V gene: TRBV18
clone size: -
J gene: TRBJ1-4
D gene: -
CDR3 protein: CASSSRQITNEKLFF
CDR3 DNA: TGTGCCAGCTCATCCCGACAGATAACTAATGAAAAACTGTTTTTT

V gene: TRBV9
clone size: -
J gene: TRBJ1-2
D gene: TRBD1
CDR3 protein: CASSQKQTGVEVDGYTF
CDR3 DNA: TGTGCCAGCAGCCAAAAACAGACAGGGGTAGAGGTGGATGGCTACACCTTC